The rows below give T cell receptor beta chains drawn from one sample of a study of control samples from healthy donors and cancer patients. Assay used: immunoSEQ multiplex PCR; TCRdb lists only in-frame clones, some missing. The sample gives about 130,000 clones, roughly 92% of which show up once; 4.5% to 7% is in the top ten. Source material: blood. The source is a man between 18 and 35 years old in good health. Each CDR3 is given with its conserved first and last residue. The D gene is left open where the match is weak. Clone size appears in some rows only: once, few, many, or a class for an expanded clone.

TRBV11-2	few	TRBD1	TRBJ2-7	CASSQPGQGAYEQYF	TGTGCCAGCAGCCAACCGGGACAGGGAGCCTACGAGCAGTACTTC
TRBV2	.	.	TRBJ1-1	CASSDLWQGYLNTEAFF	TGTGCCAGCAGTGATTTGTGGCAGGGGTACTTGAACACTGAAGCTTTCTTT
TRBV5-4	.	TRBD1	TRBJ2-5	CASSLEGTGETQYF	TGTGCCAGCAGCCTAGAAGGGACAGGAGAGACCCAGTACTTC
TRBV4-1	.	.	TRBJ1-1	CASSQHPAAITGNTEAFF	TGCGCCAGCAGCCAACATCCTGCAGCCATAACAGGGAACACTGAAGCTTTCTTT
TRBV3-1/TRBV3-2	.	TRBD2	TRBJ2-2	CASTPSGGPVGELFF	TGTGCCAGCACCCCTTCGGGGGGGCCGGTCGGGGAGCTGTTTTTT
TRBV19	.	.	TRBJ1-5	CASSTHSGGAVGRQPQHF	TGTGCCAGTAGTACCCATTCCGGGGGCGCGGTCGGGCGTCAGCCCCAGCATTTT
TRBV9	.	.	TRBJ1-1	CASSVGSKMNTEAFF	TGTGCCAGCAGCGTAGGGTCGAAAATGAACACTGAAGCTTTCTTT
TRBV7-6	.	.	TRBJ2-7	CASSLEVGTGYEQYF	TGTGCCAGCAGCTTAGAGGTTGGGACGGGCTACGAGCAGTACTTC
TRBV2	.	.	TRBJ1-2	CASSSGRPAYGYTF	TGTGCCAGCAGTTCCGGACGGCCCGCCTATGGCTACACCTTC
TRBV7-7	.	.	TRBJ2-5	CASSLDGYQETQYF	TGTGCCAGCAGCTTGGACGGGTACCAAGAGACCCAGTACTTC
TRBV5-1	.	.	TRBJ1-4	CASSLAVGVNEKLFF	TGCGCCAGCAGCTTGGCCGTAGGAGTTAATGAAAAACTGTTTTTT
TRBV5-1	.	.	TRBJ2-3	CASSFPGTDTQYF	TGCGCCAGCAGCTTCCCGGGCACAGATACGCAGTATTTT
TRBV5-6	.	TRBD1	TRBJ2-1	CASSFGTGVYEQFF	TGTGCCAGCAGCTTCGGGACAGGGGTATATGAGCAGTTCTTC
TRBV5-3	.	.	TRBJ1-6	CAITPAVPDNSPLHF	TGTGCCATCACTCCGGCAGTTCCTGACAATTCACCCCTCCACTTT
TRBV19	.	TRBD1	TRBJ2-7	CATIPGQGVYEQYF	TGTGCCACCATCCCGGGACAGGGGGTATACGAGCAGTACTTC
TRBV13	.	.	TRBJ2-7	CASSRNYEQYF	TGTGCCAGCAGCCGGAACTACGAGCAGTACTTC
TRBV7-6	.	.	TRBJ2-3	CASSLSGPDTQYF	TGTGCCAGCAGCTTATCAGGGCCAGATACGCAGTATTTT
TRBV11-2	.	.	TRBJ2-3	CASSFLAGTDTQYF	TGTGCCAGCAGCTTCCTAGCTGGCACAGATACGCAGTATTTT
TRBV30	few	TRBD1	TRBJ1-2	CAWSVRWDRPIYGYTF	TGTGCCTGGAGTGTAAGATGGGACAGGCCGATCTATGGCTACACCTTC
TRBV19	.	.	TRBJ1-5	CASSSQGYQPQHF	TGTGCCAGTAGTAGTCAGGGTTATCAGCCCCAGCATTTT